The TCR beta chain described here comes from a study of cytomegalovirus exposure and HLA in healthy donors. In regard to this clone: What it recognizes is unknown.

V lost 6 bases to trimming and J lost 4 bases; unmatched junction nucleotides: 9. There are 16 residues in the CDR3. Germline lookup yields CDR1 SGHTA and CDR2 FQGNSA. Researchers ran the PCR with 60 Vbeta and 13 Jbeta primers. The data were produced by immunoSEQ multiplex PCR, yet TCRdb's version contains in-frame clones alone and is incomplete. This table has over 150,000 clones, about 79% appearing once. General study results and limits: Roughly uniform depth of sequencing across donors was assumed in presence/absence analyses.

The origin of this receptor is a girl aged 2-15 years in good health and CMV-seropositive. The chain is built from TRBV7-2 and TRBJ2-1; 10 bases agree with TRBD2. Specimen: PBMCs. CDR3 sequence: CASSQGSGGVYNEQFF. The CDR3 bases are TGTGCCAGCAGTCAGGGGAGCGGGGGGGTTTACAATGAGCAGTTCTTC.